The 4 T cell receptor beta chains listed next were all sequenced from one sample in a study of blood T cell repertoires in COVID-19 (dated by TCRdb to about 2020). The library was prepared using the immunoSEQ multiplex PCR assay. The clones in this table, taken by TCRdb from immuneACCESS, are in-frame only. Not every clone is retained; where verified, under half of the shortfall comes from an unresolved V gene, and the cause of the rest is unknown. This sample gives approximately 50,000 clones in total; 65% to 85% of them show up just once. The ten largest account for about 5% of the sample. Sequencing was done on a sample of peripheral blood. Receptors originate from a human donor in a cohort sampled during active COVID-19.

The chain is built from TRBV7-6 and TRBJ2-7, with a weak D call TRBD2 (5 bases). The V gene's germline CDR1 is SGHVS and CDR2 FNYEAQ. There are 14 residues in the CDR3. The V and J ends lost 5 bases and 7 bases respectively, with 18 bases between them. CDR3 coding DNA: TGTGCCAGCAGCCCCGTCCCCGGGGTTGGGGAGCAGTACTTC. This codes for CASSPVPGVGEQYF.

The chain couples TRBV18 to TRBJ2-1; D is undetermined. CDR1 and CDR2 (germline): KGHSH, LQKENI. The CDR3 is made up of 12 amino acids. V was cut by 6 bases and J by 4 bases, with 7 bases left in between. CDR3 bases: TGTGCCAGCTCCCCCCCATACAATGAGCAGTTCTTC. Amino acid sequence: CASSPPYNEQFF.

This clone was observed a handful of times. The CDR3 nucleotides read TGTGCCAGCAGCTTCTCCGGAGGCCCAGATACGCAGTATTTT. Its protein is CASSFSGGPDTQYF. The rearrangement links TRBV3-1 (or the pseudogene TRBV3-2) to TRBJ2-3; weak D call: TRBD2 (5 bases). From germline, CDR1 is LGHDT and CDR2 YNNKEL (reference sequence). The V gene lost 5 bases and the J gene lost 4 bases, with 13 bases spanning the gap. The CDR3 is 14 residues long.

The chain is built from TRBV27 and TRBJ2-7; D unresolved. There are 15 residues in the CDR3. V was clipped by 3 bases and J by 4 bases, with 16 bases between them. CDR1 and CDR2 (germline): MNHEY, SMNVEV (reference sequence). CDR3 coding DNA: TGTGCCAGCAGTTTTGCGGCCTCTAGGCCATACGAGCAGTACTTC. It translates to CASSFAASRPYEQYF.